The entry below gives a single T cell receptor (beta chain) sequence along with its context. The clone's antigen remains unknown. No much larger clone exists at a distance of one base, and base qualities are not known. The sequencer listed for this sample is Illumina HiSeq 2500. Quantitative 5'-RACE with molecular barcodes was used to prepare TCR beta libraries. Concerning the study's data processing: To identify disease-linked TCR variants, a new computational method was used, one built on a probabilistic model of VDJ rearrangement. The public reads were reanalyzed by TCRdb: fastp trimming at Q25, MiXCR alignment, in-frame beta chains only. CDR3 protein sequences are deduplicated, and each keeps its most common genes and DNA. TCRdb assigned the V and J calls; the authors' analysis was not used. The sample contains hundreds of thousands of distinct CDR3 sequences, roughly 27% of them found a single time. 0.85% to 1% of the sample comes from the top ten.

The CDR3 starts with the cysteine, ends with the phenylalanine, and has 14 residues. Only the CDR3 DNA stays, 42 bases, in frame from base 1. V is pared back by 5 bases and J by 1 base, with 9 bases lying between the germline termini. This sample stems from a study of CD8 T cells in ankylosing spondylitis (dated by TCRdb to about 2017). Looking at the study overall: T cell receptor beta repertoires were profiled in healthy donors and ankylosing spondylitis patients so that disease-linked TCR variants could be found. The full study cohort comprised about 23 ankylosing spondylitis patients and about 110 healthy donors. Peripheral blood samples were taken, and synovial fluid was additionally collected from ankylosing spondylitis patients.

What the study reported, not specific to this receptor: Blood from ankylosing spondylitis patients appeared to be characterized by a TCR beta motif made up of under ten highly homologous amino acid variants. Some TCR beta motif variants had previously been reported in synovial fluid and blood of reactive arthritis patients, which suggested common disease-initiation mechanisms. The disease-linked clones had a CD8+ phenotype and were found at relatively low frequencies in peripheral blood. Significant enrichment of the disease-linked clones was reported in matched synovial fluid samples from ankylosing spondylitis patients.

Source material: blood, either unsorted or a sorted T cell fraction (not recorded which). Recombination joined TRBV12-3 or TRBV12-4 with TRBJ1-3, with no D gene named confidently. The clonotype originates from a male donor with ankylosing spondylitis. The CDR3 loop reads CASSPSKSGNTIYF. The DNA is TGTGCCAGCAGTCCTTCCAAGTCTGGAAACACCATATATTTT.